Below, 4 T cell receptor beta chains from the same sample are listed, as sequenced in a study of CD8 T cell repertoires and HIV-1 epitope variants. This table comes from immunoSEQ multiplex PCR, and its TCRdb copy is limited to in-frame clones, with some not included. The sample carries approximately 5,000 clones, 55% to 80% recorded once. Their antigens remain unidentified. Sequences were obtained from cultured CD8+ T cells derived from PBMCs. These receptors were collected from a male donor with HIV.

This chain links TRBV6-5 with TRBJ1-1; D is perhaps TRBD1 (5 bases). V was clipped by 6 bases and J by 0 bases, with 11 bases between them. Looked up from germline, CDR1 is MNHEY and CDR2 is SVGAGI. The CDR3 spans 14 residues. In nucleotides, the CDR3 is TGTGCCAGCAGGCGAGGGACCATGAACACTGAAGCTTTCTTT. Translated, it gives CASRRGTMNTEAFF.

This chain links TRBV9 with TRBJ1-1; 8 bases are shared with TRBD1. The V segment lost 5 bases and the J segment 11 bases; nucleotides outside the gene matches: 8. The germline V gene encodes CDR1 SGDLS and CDR2 YYNGEE. The CDR3 is 12 amino acids. In DNA form, the CDR3 reads TGTGCCAGCAGGGAACTACAGGGGGGGGCTTTCTTT. This codes for CASRELQGGAFF.

This clone was counted only a few times. J is TRBJ2-1 and V is TRBV4-2; D tentatively reads TRBD1 or TRBD2 (7 bases each). CDR3 length: 17 residues. V lost 1 base and J 4 bases, leaving 17 bases between the germline ends. CDR1 and CDR2 from the germline V gene are LGHNA and YNFKEQ. The chain's CDR3 is CASSQVTGREGYNEQFF. The CDR3 bases are TGTGCCAGCAGCCAAGTGACAGGGAGGGAGGGATACAATGAGCAGTTCTTC.

As concerns this clone: This sample includes further DNA sequences coding for the same CDR3. The gene calls are TRBV7-8 and TRBJ2-2; D perhaps matches TRBD2 (7 bases). Germline loops: CDR1 SGHVS, CDR2 FQNEAQ. The CDR3 contains 16 residues. Trimming cost V 1 base and J 3 bases, with 12 bases left between them. The CDR3 reads CASSLGGGAYTGELFF. The CDR3 coding sequence is TGTGCCAGCAGCTTAGGAGGGGGGGCATACACCGGGGAGCTGTTTTTT.